This T cell receptor beta chain originates from a study of blood T cell repertoires in COVID-19. Across the whole study: Nucleic acid was either cDNA or gDNA, and it came from T cells, B-cell-depleted T cells, or PBMCs.

Assay used: immunoSEQ multiplex PCR; TCRdb lists only in-frame clones, some missing. The table has 300,000 to 400,000 clones, more than 70% seen once. During active infection, Seattle patients enrolled and were then monitored through disease. The V segment lost 6 bases and the J segment 3 bases; nucleotides outside the gene matches: 15. Germline loops: CDR1 LGHNA, CDR2 YSLEER. This CDR3 is built from 18 residues. This clonotype was sampled from a woman aged 25 to 39 with COVID-19, enrolled during active disease. Sequencing was carried out using peripheral blood. V and J are TRBV4-3 and TRBJ2-5, with 11 bases lining up with TRBD2. The CDR3 here is CASSHPSGASGGKETQYF. CDR3 nucleotide sequence: TGCGCCAGCAGTCACCCCTCGGGAGCTAGCGGGGGGAAAGAGACCCAGTACTTC.